This T cell receptor beta chain comes out of a study of shared clonotypes between healthy human individuals. Broader study findings: Rarefaction curves obtained for sorted subsets showed sequencing incomplete despite large depth.

The V and J ends lost 7 bases and 6 bases respectively, with 10 bases between them. The CDR3 is 13 amino acids. Germline loops: CDR1 SNHLY, CDR2 FYNNEI. This table comes from immunoSEQ multiplex PCR, and its TCRdb copy is limited to in-frame clones, with some not included. This table holds some 500,000 clones, 90% to 97% found once. As regards this clone: Its antigen is not identified.

The sequenced sample was naive CD4+ T cells sorted from blood. Stated subset: CD45RA+ positively selected. The sequence derives from a woman in her twenties or thirties in good health. The chain has TRBV2 and TRBJ1-6; no definite D call. The CDR3 reads CASKPEFNSPLHF. The DNA of the CDR3 is TGTGCCAGCAAACCGGAATTTAATTCACCCCTCCACTTT.